Below, 3 T cell receptor beta chains from the same sample are listed, as sequenced in a study of shared clonotypes between healthy human individuals. TCRdb keeps only in-frame clones here, not all; method: immunoSEQ multiplex PCR. The profile shows 1.4 million or so clones, about 98.5% of them singletons. Material for sequencing was naive CD4+ T cells sorted from blood. Subset defined: CD45RA+ positively selected. The origin of the receptors is a man aged 25 to 40 in good health.

This chain links TRBV5-5 with TRBJ2-7, with D maybe TRBD1 (6 bases). The CDR3 totals 15 residues. Germline V gene sequence: CDR1 SGHKS, CDR2 YYEKEE (reference sequence). The V end was cut by 1 base, the J end by 3 bases, with 14 bases between. CDR3 sequence: CASSLSGTSNYEQYF. CDR3 DNA sequence: TGTGCCAGCAGCTTGTCGGGGACATCGAACTACGAGCAGTACTTC.

V gene TRBV27 combines with J gene TRBJ2-2; 9 bases are shared with TRBD2. The CDR3 runs 15 residues. The germline gives CDR1 MNHEY, CDR2 SMNVEV (reference sequence). V shed 1 base and J 7 bases; nucleotides not matched to a gene: 4. The chain's CDR3 is CASSLLAGAHGELFF. The CDR3 DNA follows: TGTGCCAGCAGTTTATTAGCGGGAGCTCACGGGGAGCTGTTTTTT.

The chain employs TRBV4-2 and TRBJ2-7; 8 positions match TRBD2. Trimming cost V 2 bases and J 6 bases; bases outside gene matches: 12. The CDR3 runs 16 residues. Per germline, CDR1 LGHNA and CDR2 YNFKEQ. CDR3 protein: CASSQNQAGAPREQYF. Here the CDR3 DNA reads TGTGCCAGCAGCCAAAACCAAGCGGGAGCCCCTCGCGAGCAGTACTTC.